This T cell receptor (beta chain) was documented in a study of cytomegalovirus exposure and HLA in healthy donors. Study findings and constraints: Based on reports, TCR beta sequences accurately predicted HLA-A and HLA-B alleles for most subjects. The classifier, whose performance was assessed in both the original and validation cohorts, reportedly diagnosed cytomegalovirus status with high specificity and sensitivity. The majority of CMV-associated TCR beta chains were reported as apparently HLA-restricted in a later analysis.

The PCR had 60 Vbeta and 13 Jbeta primers. The protocol was immunoSEQ multiplex PCR, while the TCRdb copy is restricted to in-frame clones and leaves out a portion. The sample carries about 120,000 clones, about four fifths recorded once. Note on this clone: Antigen specificity is unknown.

Trimming cost V 3 bases and J 0 bases; bases outside gene matches: 5. The length of the CDR3 is 16 residues. CDR1 and CDR2 from the germline V gene are KGHSH and LQKENI. This rearrangement joins TRBV18 to TRBJ1-5; TRBD1 aligns across 7 bases. The sequence derives from a middle-aged woman in good health and CMV-seronegative. The sequenced material came from PBMCs. The CDR3 nucleotides are TGTGCCAGCTCACCGGGACAGCTAGATAGCAATCAGCCCCAGCATTTT. Amino acids: CASSPGQLDSNQPQHF.